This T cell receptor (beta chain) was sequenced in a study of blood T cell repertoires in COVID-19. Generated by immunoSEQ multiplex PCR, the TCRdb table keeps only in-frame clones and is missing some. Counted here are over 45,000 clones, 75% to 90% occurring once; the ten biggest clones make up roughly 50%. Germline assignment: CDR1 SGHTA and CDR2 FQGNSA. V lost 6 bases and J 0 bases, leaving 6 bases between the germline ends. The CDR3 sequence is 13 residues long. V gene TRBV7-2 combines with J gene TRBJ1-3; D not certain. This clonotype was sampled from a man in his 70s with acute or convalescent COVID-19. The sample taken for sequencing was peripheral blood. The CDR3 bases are TGTGCCAGCAGACAGCCCTCTGGAAACACCATATATTTT. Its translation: CASRQPSGNTIYF.